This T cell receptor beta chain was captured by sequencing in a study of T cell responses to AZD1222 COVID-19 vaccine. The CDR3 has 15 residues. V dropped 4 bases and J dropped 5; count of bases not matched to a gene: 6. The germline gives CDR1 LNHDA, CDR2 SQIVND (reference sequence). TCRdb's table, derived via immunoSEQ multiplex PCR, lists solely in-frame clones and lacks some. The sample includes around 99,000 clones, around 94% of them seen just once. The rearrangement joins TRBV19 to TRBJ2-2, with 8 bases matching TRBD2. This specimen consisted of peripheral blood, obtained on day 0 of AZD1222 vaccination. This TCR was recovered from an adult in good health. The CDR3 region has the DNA TGTGCCAGTAGTACCCCTAGCGGGCTTACCGGGGAGCTGTTTTTT. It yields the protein CASSTPSGLTGELFF.